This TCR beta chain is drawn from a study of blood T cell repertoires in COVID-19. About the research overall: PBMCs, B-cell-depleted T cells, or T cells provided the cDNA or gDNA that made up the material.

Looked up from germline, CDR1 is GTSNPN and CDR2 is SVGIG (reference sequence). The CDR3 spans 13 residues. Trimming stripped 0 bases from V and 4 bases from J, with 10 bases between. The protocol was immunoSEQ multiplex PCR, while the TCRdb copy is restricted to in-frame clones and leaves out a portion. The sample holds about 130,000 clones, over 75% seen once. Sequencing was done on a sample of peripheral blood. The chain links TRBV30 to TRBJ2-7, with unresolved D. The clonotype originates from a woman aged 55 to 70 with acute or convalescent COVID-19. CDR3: CAWSVLFPYEQYF. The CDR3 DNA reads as TGTGCCTGGAGTGTACTATTCCCGTACGAGCAGTACTTC.